Here is one T cell receptor (beta chain) with its context. The entry originates in a study of blood T cell repertoires in COVID-19. Assay used: immunoSEQ multiplex PCR; TCRdb lists only in-frame clones, some missing. In the table there are around 160,000 clones, approximately 78% of which are singletons. V trimming: 3 bases; J trimming: 6 bases; junction bases outside the gene matches: 6. Germline V CDR1 and CDR2: MRHNA, SNTAGT. The CDR3 length is 17 residues. The clonotype comes from a human donor in a cohort sampled during active COVID-19. Sequenced: peripheral blood. The J gene is TRBJ2-1, the V gene TRBV6-4; 15 positions agree with TRBD2. The CDR3 sequence is CASSEGLAGGVRNEQFF. The CDR3 nucleotides read TGTGCCAGCAGTGAAGGACTAGCGGGAGGGGTTCGCAATGAGCAGTTCTTC.